Reported below is one TCR beta chain. Antigen: not known. This table comes from immunoSEQ multiplex PCR, and its TCRdb copy is limited to in-frame clones, with some not included. The data contain 150,000 to 200,000 clones, approximately 90% of them singletons. The sample belongs to a study of T cell responses to AZD1222 COVID-19 vaccine. General study points: The study found vaccine-associated CD4 TCRs spanning spike, dominant at 160-218 and 743-854. Baseline serostatus was positive in only a handful of AZD1222 recipients.

This CDR3 has 17 residues. This sequence joins TRBV21-1 and TRBJ2-7. TRBV21-1 is a known pseudogene. The sequence came from an adult who received the AZD1222 COVID-19 vaccine. The source was peripheral blood, collected 28 days after the second AZD1222 dose. CDR3 sequence (DNA): TGTGCCAGCAGCCCGGCTGGAAGACAGGGAGGGCACTACGAGCAGTACTTC. It specifies CASSPAGRQGGHYEQYF.